This TCR beta chain was captured by sequencing in a study of beta chain features in type 1 diabetes. Study-wide points: VDJ junctions from patients with type 1 diabetes contained fewer insertions and more deletions. For patients, the naive, central memory and Treg TCRB repertoires appeared more alike than for healthy donors.

Since all of the isolated RNA was reverse transcribed, expressed TCRB transcripts were what got sequenced. The assay was immunoSEQ multiplex PCR, and TCRdb's table has in-frame clones only and misses some. Among fewer than 200,000 clones listed, approximately 8.1% were seen once. Concerning this clone itself: Its antigen is currently unknown.

The V gene's germline CDR1 is SNHLY and CDR2 FYNNEI. Trimming stripped 8 bases from V and 3 bases from J, with 14 bases between. This CDR3 is built from 14 residues. In total, each donor contributed a single heparinised blood draw that averaged about 120 mL. The sequenced sample consisted of central memory CD4+ T cells from blood. The V and J genes are TRBV2 and TRBJ1-5, with D possibly TRBD1 on 5 matching bases. The TCR was taken from a man between 18 and 35 years old in good health. CDR3 sequence (DNA): TGTGCCAGCCCCGGACGGACAAACAATCAGCCCCAGCATTTT. Amino acids: CASPGRTNNQPQHF. Combining the CDR3 with reference TRBV2 and TRBJ1-5 gives the whole variable domain EPEVTQTPSHQVTQMGQEVILRCVPISNHLYFYWYRQILGQKVEFLVSFYNNEISEKSEIFDDQFSVERPDGSNFTLKIRSTKLEDSAMYFCASPGRTNNQPQHFGDGTRLSIL.